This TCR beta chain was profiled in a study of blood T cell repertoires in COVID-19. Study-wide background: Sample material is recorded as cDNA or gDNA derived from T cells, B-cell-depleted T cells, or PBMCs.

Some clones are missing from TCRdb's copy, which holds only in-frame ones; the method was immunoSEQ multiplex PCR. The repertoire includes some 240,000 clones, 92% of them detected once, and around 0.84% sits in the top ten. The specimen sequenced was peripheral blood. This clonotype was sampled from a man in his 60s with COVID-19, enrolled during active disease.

This chain's CDR3 is CASRLQGANYGYTF. CDR3 DNA sequence: TGTGCCAGCAGACTGCAGGGGGCTAACTATGGCTACACCTTC. V is TRBV28 and J is TRBJ1-2; the match to TRBD1 covers 7 bases. J lost 0 bases, V lost 6 bases, and 4 bases had no gene match. The germline CDR1 and CDR2 sequences are MDHEN and SYDVKM. The CDR3 totals 14 residues.